Listed below are T cell receptor beta chains from one sample, sequenced in a study of shared clonotypes between healthy human individuals. Libraries were prepared by immunoSEQ multiplex PCR; TCRdb keeps only in-frame clonotypes and omits some of them. This table has about 2.1 million clones, 90% to 95% appearing once. Material: naive CD8+ T cells from PBMCs. The receptors derive from a man aged 18 to 29 in good health. Some clones in this sample may be carry-over from other donors' samples. The CDR3 runs from the conserved cysteine through the conserved F or W. A D gene is named only where the DNA matches it firmly. Clone size is not always given. Where it is, it says once, few, many or a class for expanded clones.

.	TRBV7-9	14	TRBJ1-6	.	CASSPPGVNSPLHF	TGTGCCAGCAGCCCCCCGGGGGTTAATTCACCCCTCCACTTT
.	TRBV5-6	12	TRBJ1-1	.	CASSLQNTEAFF	TGTGCCAGCAGCTTGCAAAACACTGAAGCTTTCTTT
.	TRBV10-3	15	TRBJ1-1	TRBD1	CAISIYRQGDTEAFF	TGTGCCATCAGCATTTATAGACAGGGGGACACTGAAGCTTTCTTT
once	TRBV5-4	14	TRBJ1-2	.	CASSFYDRGNGYTF	TGTGCCAGCAGCTTTTATGACCGGGGTAACGGCTACACCTTC
.	TRBV2	15	TRBJ2-5	.	CASSEGRGGSETQYF	TGTGCCAGCAGTGAGGGCAGGGGGGGATCGGAGACCCAGTACTTC
.	TRBV5-1	17	TRBJ2-7	TRBD2	CASSLGVSGSLGREQYF	TGCGCCAGCAGCTTAGGGGTTAGCGGGAGTCTGGGTCGCGAGCAGTACTTC
.	TRBV11-1	13	TRBJ2-1	.	CASSLVPANEQFF	TGTGCCAGCAGCTTAGTGCCGGCCAATGAGCAGTTCTTC
.	TRBV6-1	15	TRBJ2-5	.	CASTPDSGDQETQYF	TGTGCCAGCACCCCGGACAGTGGGGACCAAGAGACCCAGTACTTC
.	TRBV4-3	16	TRBJ2-1	TRBD2	CASSRGSGRTGNEQFF	TGCGCCAGCTCCCGGGGTAGCGGGAGGACGGGGAATGAGCAGTTCTTC
.	TRBV7-6	16	TRBJ1-3	TRBD1	CASSLDRTGSGNTIYF	TGTGCCAGCAGCTTAGATAGGACAGGGTCTGGAAACACCATATATTTT
.	TRBV7-9	13	TRBJ2-1	.	CASSKANYNEQFF	TGTGCCAGCAGCAAGGCGAATTACAATGAGCAGTTCTTC
.	TRBV7-2	14	TRBJ2-1	.	CASSIWGPYNEQFF	TGTGCCAGCAGCATATGGGGACCTTACAATGAGCAGTTCTTC
.	TRBV5-6	13	TRBJ1-2	.	CASSLGGLYGYTF	TGTGCCAGCAGCTTGGGCGGACTGTATGGCTACACCTTC
.	TRBV6-5	14	TRBJ2-7	.	CASSYSERNYEQYF	TGTGCCAGCAGTTACTCGGAACGGAACTACGAGCAGTACTTC
.	TRBV5-4	15	TRBJ2-7	TRBD1	CASSFTGGAFYEQYF	TGTGCCAGCAGCTTCACAGGGGGCGCTTTCTACGAGCAGTACTTC
once	TRBV7-9	12	TRBJ2-7	.	CASTSWVYEQYF	TGTGCCAGCACTTCATGGGTGTACGAGCAGTACTTC
.	TRBV7-9	16	TRBJ2-1	.	CASSLPSGESYNEQFF	TGTGCCAGCAGCTTGCCCTCCGGAGAGTCCTACAATGAGCAGTTCTTC
.	TRBV27	16	TRBJ2-1	TRBD2	CASSPTSGGAYNEQFF	TGTGCCAGCAGTCCCACTAGCGGGGGAGCCTACAATGAGCAGTTCTTC
once	TRBV5-6	14	TRBJ2-5	.	CASSPFMLQETQYF	TGTGCCAGCAGCCCATTCATGCTACAAGAGACCCAGTACTTC
.	TRBV27	15	TRBJ2-7	.	CASTPRGPPVREQYF	TGTGCCAGCACCCCCCGGGGGCCCCCCGTTCGGGAGCAGTACTTC
.	TRBV11-1	14	TRBJ2-1	.	CASTIGGMHNEQFF	TGTGCCAGCACCATAGGCGGGATGCACAATGAGCAGTTCTTC
.	TRBV28	14	TRBJ2-1	.	CASSPPGRYNEQFF	TGTGCCAGCAGTCCTCCGGGGCGCTACAATGAGCAGTTCTTC